This TCR beta chain is drawn from a study of blood T cell repertoires in COVID-19. Study summary: Both acute and convalescent COVID-19 samples were obtained from the United States, Italy and Spain. T cells, B-cell-depleted T cells, or PBMCs provided the cDNA or gDNA that served as material.

CDR3 length equals 16 residues. The germline V gene encodes CDR1 LGHDT and CDR2 YNNKEL (reference sequence). The V gene end was trimmed by 1 base and the J gene end by 3 bases; junction bases not matched to a gene: 2. In the authors' methods: Amplifying reference gene primers gave estimates of nucleated cell counts. TCRdb keeps only in-frame clones here, not all; method: immunoSEQ multiplex PCR. V and J calls and clone size are given by that table; D and trimming were obtained from the DNA. The table lists 400,000 or so clones, more than 75% of them singletons. This chain links TRBV3-1 (or the pseudogene TRBV3-2) with TRBJ2-3; 12 nucleotides line up with TRBD1. The sequence was collected from a human donor in a cohort sampled during active COVID-19. The sequenced sample consisted of peripheral blood. The DNA for the CDR3 is TGTGCCAGCAGCCAAGGGGACAGGGGGCAGACAGATACGCAGTATTTT. The encoded protein is CASSQGDRGQTDTQYF.